A single sample gave rise to the 3 T cell receptor beta chains below, sequenced in a study of T cell responses to AZD1222 COVID-19 vaccine. Assay used: immunoSEQ multiplex PCR; TCRdb lists only in-frame clones, some missing. This table holds 130,000 to 150,000 clones, 75% to 95% found once. Sequencing used peripheral blood, obtained on day 0 of AZD1222 vaccination. These receptors all stem from an adult in good health.

V is TRBV19 and J is TRBJ2-1, with 11 bases identical to TRBD1. This CDR3 comprises 16 residues. Germline V gene sequence: CDR1 LNHDA, CDR2 SQIVND (reference sequence). J gave up 6 bases and V 7 bases, and 11 bases lay outside the gene matches. The CDR3 nucleotides are TGTGCCAGTACGGAACTAGGGACAGGGGGTTTCAATGAGCAGTTCTTC. Its protein product is CASTELGTGGFNEQFF.

This rearrangement joins TRBV18 to TRBJ1-1; maybe TRBD1 (5 bases). Per the germline V gene, CDR1 is KGHSH and CDR2 is LQKENI. V lost 1 base and J 5 bases, leaving 11 bases between the germline ends. This CDR3 comprises 14 residues. The chain's CDR3 is CASSPQGRGTEAFF. For the CDR3, the DNA is TGTGCCAGCTCACCACAGGGGAGAGGGACTGAAGCTTTCTTT.

The chain couples TRBV27 to TRBJ2-5; D ambiguous. This CDR3 is built from 14 residues. The V end lost 5 bases, the J end lost 0 bases, and 10 bases lay between the germline ends. CDR1 is MNHEY, CDR2 SMNVEV, per germline (reference sequence). CDR3 residues: CASSRFRYQETQYF. CDR3 nucleotide sequence: TGTGCCAGCAGTCGCTTTCGGTACCAAGAGACCCAGTACTTC.